These 23 T cell receptor beta chains were all obtained from the same sample, sequenced in a study of cytomegalovirus exposure and HLA in healthy donors. Primers: 60 Vbeta forward and 13 Jbeta reverse. Sequencing used immunoSEQ multiplex PCR; TCRdb keeps in-frame clones, though not all of them. The profile covers under 300,000 clones, with over 70% appearing a single time and 7% to 9% taken by the ten largest. The sample comprised PBMCs. These receptors were obtained from an older woman in good health and CMV-seropositive.

V gene TRBV20-1 combines with J gene TRBJ2-5; no clear D. Germline V gives CDR1 DFQATT, CDR2 SNEGSKA (reference sequence). Trimming took 5 bases from V and 7 from J, leaving 11 bases between them. The CDR3 extends over 11 amino acids. The CDR3 loop is CSALPPGTQYF. The CDR3 DNA is TGCAGTGCTCTCCCCCCCGGGACCCAGTACTTC.

This sequence joins TRBV28 and TRBJ2-2, with 7 bases aligning to TRBD1. The germline V gene encodes CDR1 MDHEN and CDR2 SYDVKM. The CDR3 loop spans 14 amino acids. The V segment lost 2 bases and the J segment 4 bases; nucleotides outside the gene matches: 1. The CDR3: CASSLNRGTGELFF. DNA of the CDR3: TGTGCCAGCAGTTTAAACAGGGGCACCGGGGAGCTGTTTTTT.

This CDR3 is CAISESPGIYGYTF. CDR3 in DNA: TGTGCCATCAGTGAGTCCCCAGGGATCTATGGCTACACCTTC. The V gene is TRBV10-3, the J gene TRBJ1-2, with D perhaps matching TRBD1 (5 bases). Trimming cost V 0 bases and J 4 bases, with 9 bases left between them. Germline loops: CDR1 ENHRY, CDR2 SYGVKD. This CDR3 comprises 14 residues.

The chain carries TRBV6-6 and TRBJ1-1; unclear D gene. V lost 0 bases and J lost 0, with 11 bases in between. The CDR3 has 16 amino acids. The V gene's germline CDR1 is MNHNY and CDR2 SVGAGI (reference sequence). The CDR3 sequence: CASSYSQERLNTEAFF. In DNA, the CDR3 is TGTGCCAGCAGTTACTCGCAGGAACGGTTGAACACTGAAGCTTTCTTT.

This chain connects TRBV29-1 to TRBJ2-2, with unresolved D. From germline, CDR1 is SQVTM and CDR2 ANQGSEA. Trimming removed 6 bases from V and 0 bases from J, with 11 bases in between. The CDR3 is 14 amino acids. CDR3 DNA: TGCAGCGTAAGCCCCGTGACGAACACCGGGGAGCTGTTTTTT. This gives the protein CSVSPVTNTGELFF.

The chain uses TRBV29-1 and TRBJ1-1; no clear D gene. V shed 1 base and J shed 4 bases, with 13 bases lying between them. This CDR3 spans 14 amino acids. Looked up from germline, CDR1 is SQVTM and CDR2 is ANQGSEA. In DNA form, the CDR3 reads TGCAGCGTTGAAGCTAAAGCGGGGAGCACTGAAGCTTTCTTT. Its protein product is CSVEAKAGSTEAFF.

As regards this clone: One junction end disagrees with the germline gene, perhaps due to a read error. The gene calls are TRBV7-9 and TRBJ1-2; D call uncertain. Germline V gives CDR1 SEHNR, CDR2 FQNEAQ (reference sequence). The CDR3 has 19 residues. CDR3 amino acids: CSSSLVKFGSGGNVNGYTF. Here the CDR3 DNA reads TGTTCCAGCAGCTTAGTAAAATTCGGATCAGGAGGAAATGTGAATGGCTACACCTTC.

CDR3 amino acids: CASSLDRGIVYEQYF. The CDR3 region has the DNA TGTGCCAGCAGCTTAGACAGGGGAATTGTCTACGAGCAGTACTTC. The chain uses TRBV11-2 and TRBJ2-7, with D perhaps TRBD1 (6 bases). The ends were cut back, 0 bases at V and 3 bases at J, with 12 bases in the middle. The germline gives CDR1 SGHAT, CDR2 FQNNGV. This CDR3 has 15 amino acids. Full variable domain (rest looked up from reference TRBV11-2 and TRBJ2-7): EAGVAQSPRYKIIEKRQSVAFWCNPISGHATLYWYQQILGQGPKLLIQFQNNGVVDDSQLPKDRFSAERLKGVDSTLKIQPAKLEDSAVYLCASSLDRGIVYEQYFGPGTRLTVT.

The chain has TRBV27 and TRBJ1-5; no clear D gene. Trimming shortened V by 0 bases and J by 2 bases, and 11 bases separated the two germline ends. CDR1 is MNHEY and CDR2 is SMNVEV in the germline V gene (reference sequence). The CDR3 is made up of 16 amino acids. The CDR3 nucleotides are TGTGCCAGCAGTTTATCGAGGAGGGAGGGCAATCAGCCCCAGCATTTT. Amino acids: CASSLSRREGNQPQHF.

The chain has TRBV5-1 and TRBJ2-7; 8 bases match TRBD1. This CDR3 has 15 amino acids. V shed 4 bases, J shed 3 bases, and the junction held 9 bases outside the gene matches. Germline lookup yields CDR1 SGHRS and CDR2 YFSETQ. The CDR3 sequence is CASSPGQEELYEQYF. Here the CDR3 DNA reads TGCGCCAGCAGCCCGGGACAGGAGGAACTCTACGAGCAGTACTTC.

This chain joins TRBV7-9 and TRBJ2-1; tentative D call: TRBD2 (5 bases). The germline CDR1 and CDR2 sequences are SEHNR and FQNEAQ (reference sequence). Trimming left V 0 bases short and J 10 bases short, with 10 bases between. CDR3 length: 13 amino acids. The CDR3 sequence: CASSLALDGEQFF. CDR3 nucleotides: TGTGCCAGCAGCTTAGCACTAGATGGCGAGCAGTTCTTC. The full variable domain, completed using reference TRBV7-9 and TRBJ2-1, is DTGVSQNPRHKITKRGQNVTFRCDPISEHNRLYWYRQTLGQGPEFLTYFQNEAQLEKSRLLSDRFSAERPKGSFSTLEIQRTEQGDSAMYLCASSLALDGEQFFGPGTRLTVL.

This clone has just a few counts. The chain has TRBV11-2 and TRBJ1-2; no firm D call. The CDR3 covers 17 residues. V lost 0 bases, J lost 4 bases, and 18 bases lay in between. CDR1 is SGHAT, CDR2 FQNNGV, per germline. The CDR3 here is CASSLESLGAARYGYTF. The CDR3 DNA reads TGTGCCAGCAGCTTAGAATCCCTAGGTGCAGCACGCTATGGCTACACCTTC.

The rearrangement uses TRBV14 and TRBJ2-1; D may be TRBD2 (6 bases). The germline V gene encodes CDR1 SGHDN and CDR2 FVKESK. V lost 3 bases and J lost 0, with 12 bases in between. The CDR3 covers 16 residues. The chain's CDR3 is CASSQRLDSSYNEQFF. As DNA, the CDR3 is TGTGCCAGCAGCCAGAGACTAGATTCCTCCTACAATGAGCAGTTCTTC. Full variable domain (rest looked up from reference TRBV14 and TRBJ2-1): EAGVTQFPSHSVIEKGQTVTLRCDPISGHDNLYWYRRVMGKEIKFLLHFVKESKQDESGMPNNRFLAERTGGTYSTLKVQPAELEDSGVYFCASSQRLDSSYNEQFFGPGTRLTVL.

The chain carries TRBV19 and TRBJ1-5, with no clear D. V lost 0 bases to trimming and J lost 0 bases, with 9 bases between them. CDR3 length: 16 residues. Looked up from germline, CDR1 is LNHDA and CDR2 is SQIVND (reference sequence). In nucleotides, the CDR3 is TGTGCCAGTAGTATAGACCCCAGGAATAGCAATCAGCCCCAGCATTTT. As protein: CASSIDPRNSNQPQHF.

This rearrangement joins TRBV4-1 to TRBJ1-1; the D gene is possibly TRBD1 (5 bases). The CDR3 is 15 residues long. The V and J ends lost 1 base and 3 bases respectively, with 12 bases between them. Germline V gene lookup returns CDR1 MGHRA and CDR2 YSYEKL. DNA of the CDR3: TGCGCCAGCAGCCAAGTTGCCCAGGGCTACACTGAAGCTTTCTTT. This codes for CASSQVAQGYTEAFF.

V gene TRBV5-1 combines with J gene TRBJ2-7, with a weak D call TRBD1 (6 bases). CDR1 SGHRS and CDR2 YFSETQ come from the germline V gene. V was trimmed by 3 bases and J by 5 bases, leaving 15 bases between them. The CDR3 length is 14 residues. The CDR3 DNA sequence: TGCGCCAGCAGCTACGGGACAAACAACAACGAGCAGTACTTC. This translates into CASSYGTNNNEQYF. Complete variable domain (other parts from reference TRBV5-1 and TRBJ2-7): KAGVTQTPRYLIKTRGQQVTLSCSPISGHRSVSWYQQTPGQGLQFLFEYFSETQRNKGNFPGRFSGRQFSNSRSEMNVSTLELGDSALYLCASSYGTNNNEQYFGPGTRLTVT.

This chain uses TRBV11-2 with TRBJ1-2; TRBD1 matches 8 bases. The V and J ends lost 3 bases and 6 bases, in that order; junction bases with no gene match: 3. CDR3 length: 13 amino acids. The germline V gene encodes CDR1 SGHAT and CDR2 FQNNGV. The CDR3 loop reads CASSFQGANGYTF. As DNA, the CDR3 is TGTGCCAGCAGCTTCCAGGGGGCTAATGGCTACACCTTC.

This chain links TRBV11-3 with TRBJ1-1; perhaps TRBD1 as D (6 bases). Trimming pared 1 base from V and 3 bases from J, leaving 15 bases between. CDR1 is SGHNT and CDR2 is YENEEA in the germline V gene. The CDR3 runs 16 residues. CDR3 amino acids: CASSLVGAGADTEAFF. CDR3 bases: TGTGCCAGCAGCTTAGTGGGCGCAGGGGCGGACACTGAAGCTTTCTTT.

CDR3 coding DNA: TGCGCCAGCAGCTTGTGGCCCGCGGGCGAGCAGTACTTC. This translates into CASSLWPAGEQYF. This chain connects TRBV5-1 to TRBJ2-7, with D possibly matching TRBD2 (5 bases). The germline V and J ends were trimmed by 1 base and 6 bases, with 11 bases remaining between them. The CDR3 has 13 amino acids. Germline V gene sequence: CDR1 SGHRS, CDR2 YFSETQ.

The chain carries TRBV7-2 and TRBJ2-2, with D unresolved. Germline CDR1 SGHTA, CDR2 FQGNSA. CDR3 length equals 16 residues. Trimming cost V 4 bases and J 8 bases, with 20 bases left between them. The CDR3 here is CASSSVRRASAGELFF. Written as DNA, the CDR3 is TGTGCCAGCAGCTCCGTCCGCCGAGCGTCCGCGGGGGAGCTGTTTTTT.

The chain combines TRBV6-5 with TRBJ1-1; possibly TRBD1 for D (5 bases). V shed 8 bases and J shed 5 bases, with 12 bases lying between them. Germline CDR1 reads MNHEY; CDR2 reads SVGAGI. This CDR3 is built from 12 residues. DNA of the CDR3: TGTGCCAGCTGGGGGGGGAGGACTGAAGCTTTCTTT. Translating gives CASWGGRTEAFF.

This chain links TRBV28 with TRBJ1-4; TRBD1 matches 7 bases. The V gene's germline CDR1 is MDHEN and CDR2 SYDVKM. The V gene end was trimmed by 2 bases and the J gene end by 2 bases; junction bases not matched to a gene: 8. The CDR3 extends over 17 amino acids. CDR3 coding DNA: TGTGCCAGCAGTTTAACATATTCCAGGGGGACTAATGAAAAACTGTTTTTT. This gives the protein CASSLTYSRGTNEKLFF.

To note about this clone: Other DNA sequences within the sample encode an identical CDR3. The chain links TRBV19 to TRBJ2-7, with 10 nucleotides matching TRBD1. Unmatched junction bases numbered 1, after V lost 1 base and J lost 4 bases. Germline CDR1 reads LNHDA; CDR2 reads SQIVND (reference sequence). The CDR3 covers 14 residues. The CDR3 DNA reads TGTGCCAGTAGTATAGGGGACAGGGGTTACGAGCAGTACTTC. This encodes CASSIGDRGYEQYF.